This TCR beta chain derives from a study of early T cells in non-severe SARS-CoV-2 infection. As for the study in general: Bulk RNA isolated from unsorted whole blood underwent sequencing; chains were not paired.

This CDR3 is built from 14 residues. Germline CDR1 and CDR2: KGHDR and SFDVKD. V was clipped by 4 bases and J by 6 bases, with 12 bases between them. This clonotype showed up many times. TCRdb analysed the 5' RACE reads with MiXCR anew, one entry per CDR3 protein. The sample yields 65,000 to 75,000 distinct CDR3 sequences, 11% seen once. Material for sequencing was whole blood. The chain recombines TRBV24-1 with TRBJ2-1; D not resolved. This sequence originates from an adult who was a healthcare worker with PCR-confirmed SARS-CoV-2 infection or an uninfected control (not recorded which). CDR3 nucleotide sequence: TGTGCCACCAGTGACCCTCGACTTCCCAATGAGCAGTTCTTC. Translating gives CATSDPRLPNEQFF.